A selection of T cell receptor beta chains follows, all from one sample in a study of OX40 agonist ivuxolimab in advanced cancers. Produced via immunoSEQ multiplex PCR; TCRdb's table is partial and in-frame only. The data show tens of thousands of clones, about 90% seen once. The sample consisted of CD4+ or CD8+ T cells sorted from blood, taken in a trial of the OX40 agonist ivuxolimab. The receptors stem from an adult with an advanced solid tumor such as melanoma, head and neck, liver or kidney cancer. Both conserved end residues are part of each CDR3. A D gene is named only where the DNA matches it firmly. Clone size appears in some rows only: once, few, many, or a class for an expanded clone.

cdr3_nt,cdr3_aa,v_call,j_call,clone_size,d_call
TGTGCCAGCAGCTTAGATATCAGGGCTCGGGATCTCCACAATGAGCAGTTCTTC,CASSLDIRARDLHNEQFF,TRBV11-2,TRBJ2-1,few,NA
TGTGCCAGCAGCTTTTTACAGGGAGGTCTTGAGCAGTTCTTC,CASSFLQGGLEQFF,TRBV5-6,TRBJ2-1,NA,NA
TGTGCCAGTAGGTTACTAGCGGGAGGGCCCGACGAGCAGTACTTC,CASRLLAGGPDEQYF,TRBV19,TRBJ2-7,NA,TRBD2
TGCGCCAGCAGTGACGGGAACATTCAGTACTTC,CASSDGNIQYF,TRBV10-1,TRBJ2-4,NA,NA
TGTGCCAGCCGGGGTTGGGGACTAAGTCAAGAGACCCAGTACTTC,CASRGWGLSQETQYF,TRBV6-1,TRBJ2-5,once,TRBD2
TGTGCCAGCAAAAAGAGGGGGGGGTTTTTGGATGAGCAGTTCTTC,CASKKRGGFLDEQFF,TRBV6-1,TRBJ2-1,NA,NA
TGCGCCAGCAGCGCCGGACAGGGGGCCGGCAATGAGCAGTTCTTC,CASSAGQGAGNEQFF,TRBV5-1,TRBJ2-1,NA,TRBD1
TGTGCCAGTAGTACCGGACAGGGGGCATTCGGCTACACCTTC,CASSTGQGAFGYTF,TRBV19,TRBJ1-2,NA,TRBD1
TGTGCCAGCAGCTTAGTTGGAGGAGGGTACACTGAAGCTTTCTTT,CASSLVGGGYTEAFF,TRBV7-2,TRBJ1-1,NA,NA
TGTGCCAGCAGTCCCGGACAGGGTCCCACAGATACGCAGTATTTT,CASSPGQGPTDTQYF,TRBV5-4,TRBJ2-3,NA,TRBD1
TGTGCCAGCAGCATACGCCCCGCCTCCGACGAGCAGTACTTC,CASSIRPASDEQYF,TRBV9,TRBJ2-7,NA,NA
TGTGCCAGCAGTAACAGCGTCACTAACTATGGCTACACCTTC,CASSNSVTNYGYTF,TRBV6-1,TRBJ1-2,NA,NA
TGTGCCAGCAGAGATGACAGGGGCAATCAGCCCCAGCATTTT,CASRDDRGNQPQHF,TRBV6-5,TRBJ1-5,NA,TRBD1
TGCGCCACCTCGGCCTCTAGCACAGATACGCAGTATTTT,CATSASSTDTQYF,TRBV10-2,TRBJ2-3,NA,NA
TGCAGCGTTGCAGGGTTCACTGAAGCTTTCTTT,CSVAGFTEAFF,TRBV29-1,TRBJ1-1,once,NA
TGCGCCAGCAGCTTAGGACAGTCCTACTCTGGAAACACCATATATTTT,CASSLGQSYSGNTIYF,TRBV5-1,TRBJ1-3,NA,NA
TGCGCCAGCAGCTTCAACCAGGGGTATGGCGAGCAGTACTTC,CASSFNQGYGEQYF,TRBV5-1,TRBJ2-7,NA,NA
TGTGCCAGCAGCTTCGGGACTAGCGGGGTGGGGTATTTT,CASSFGTSGVGYF,TRBV9,TRBJ2-3,once,TRBD2
TGTGCCATCAGGCCAGAGGGGGACAACAATGAGCAGTTCTTC,CAIRPEGDNNEQFF,TRBV10-3,TRBJ2-1,once,NA
TGTGCCACCAGCAGAGCTGACAGCTCCTACGAGCAGTACTTC,CATSRADSSYEQYF,TRBV15,TRBJ2-7,NA,NA
TGTGCCAGCAGTGATAGGGGTGCCAACGAGCAGTACTTC,CASSDRGANEQYF,TRBV6-1,TRBJ2-7,NA,NA
TGTGCCAGCAGCTTAGCGCTGACTCTCTACGAGCAGTACTTC,CASSLALTLYEQYF,TRBV7-8,TRBJ2-7,NA,NA
TGTGCCTGGAGTGTAAGTATTCCCTCCGGACTAGCGGGTTTGCCGGGAAGCCGGGGAGCTGTTTTT,CAWSVSIPSGLAGLPGSRGAVF,TRBV30,TRBJ2-2,once,TRBD2
TGTGCCAGTAGTATCACCAGGGGGGAGACCCAGTACTTC,CASSITRGETQYF,TRBV19,TRBJ2-5,once,TRBD1
TGCAGTGCTGGGGACTACGGTGAGCAGTTCTTC,CSAGDYGEQFF,TRBV20-1,TRBJ2-1,NA,TRBD2
TGCGCCAGCAGCTTGGTCGACGGGGACGAGCAGTACTTC,CASSLVDGDEQYF,TRBV5-1,TRBJ2-7,NA,NA
TGTGCCAGCAGTTTGCAGGAGAACACCGGGGAGCTGTTTTTT,CASSLQENTGELFF,TRBV27,TRBJ2-2,NA,NA
TGTGCCAGCGCGGGACAGGGCGTTATGTCACCCCTCCACTTT,CASAGQGVMSPLHF,TRBV2,TRBJ1-6,NA,TRBD1
TGTGCCAGCAGCGCACGAGACGTGAGACTAGCGGGACCCACAGATACGCAGTATTTT,CASSARDVRLAGPTDTQYF,TRBV14,TRBJ2-3,NA,TRBD2
TGCGCCAGTAGTATAGATTCGGGGATCTACGAGCAGTACTTC,CASSIDSGIYEQYF,TRBV19,TRBJ2-7,NA,NA
TGTGCCAGCGGGGAGACAGGACTCCGGGACTACACCTTC,CASGETGLRDYTF,TRBV10-3,TRBJ1-2,NA,NA
TGTGCCAGCAGCTTAGGGGCAGCTAACTATGGCTACACCTTC,CASSLGAANYGYTF,TRBV11-3,TRBJ1-2,NA,NA
TGTGCCAGCAGTTTATTATCGCCGATCACAGATACGCAGTATTTT,CASSLLSPITDTQYF,TRBV27,TRBJ2-3,NA,NA
TGTGCCAGCAGTTCACAGGGTCATGGGAACACCATATATTTT,CASSSQGHGNTIYF,TRBV27,TRBJ1-3,NA,NA
TGTGCCAGCAGCTCCAGCATGAACACTGAAGCTTTCTTT,CASSSSMNTEAFF,TRBV14,TRBJ1-1,NA,NA
TGTGCCATCAGTGAGTTACAGAATTACAATGAGCAGTTCTTC,CAISELQNYNEQFF,TRBV10-3,TRBJ2-1,NA,NA
TGTGCTAGTGCCTCTGGACAGGGGGGGACATATGGCTACACCTTC,CASASGQGGTYGYTF,TRBV12-5,TRBJ1-2,NA,TRBD1
TGCGCCAGCAGTGAGTCACCAGGACAAAGAAATTCACCCCTCCACTTT,CASSESPGQRNSPLHF,TRBV10-2,TRBJ1-6,NA,NA
TGTGCCAGCAGCCCGTGGACGGAGACCTATGGCTACACCTTC,CASSPWTETYGYTF,TRBV5-6,TRBJ1-2,NA,NA
TGTGCCATCAGTGCCGGACTAGCGGGCAACTACGAGCAGTACTTC,CAISAGLAGNYEQYF,TRBV10-3,TRBJ2-7,NA,TRBD2
TGTGCCAGCTCACCCATGTCAGATACGCAGTATTTT,CASSPMSDTQYF,TRBV18,TRBJ2-3,once,NA
TGTGCCAGCAGGGGAGCGGGTAACCACGAGCAGTACTTC,CASRGAGNHEQYF,TRBV2,TRBJ2-7,NA,NA
TGTGCCAGCAGCCCCGGGGAGTACACTGAAGCTTTCTTT,CASSPGEYTEAFF,TRBV6-5,TRBJ1-1,NA,NA
TGCGCCAGCAGCTTGGTGTCCGATTTGGGGGAGCAGTACTTC,CASSLVSDLGEQYF,TRBV5-1,TRBJ2-7,NA,NA
TGCGCCAGCAAGACTAGCGGGGGCTCCACAGATACGCAGTATTTT,CASKTSGGSTDTQYF,TRBV10-2,TRBJ2-3,NA,TRBD2
TGTGCCAGCAGCTTAGGACAGGGACAGTACGAGCAGTACTTC,CASSLGQGQYEQYF,TRBV7-3,TRBJ2-7,NA,TRBD1
TGTGCCATCAGTGAGTCTCGGGGGGCCGGAGATACGCAGTATTTT,CAISESRGAGDTQYF,TRBV10-3,TRBJ2-3,NA,NA
TGTGCCAGCAGCCCTCAGATTCCGGGACTAGCGGGGTCACAAGAGACCCAGTACTTC,CASSPQIPGLAGSQETQYF,TRBV9,TRBJ2-5,NA,TRBD2
TGTGCCAGCGGCCTTCGCCTTGGCGGGGTTAGCAATGAGCAGTTCTTC,CASGLRLGGVSNEQFF,TRBV7-3,TRBJ2-1,NA,NA
TGTGCCAGCAGCTTTGGACTCCTAAGCTCCTACGAGCAGTACTTC,CASSFGLLSSYEQYF,TRBV11-3,TRBJ2-7,NA,NA
TGTGCCACCCGATCGTACAGCTATGGCTACACCTTC,CATRSYSYGYTF,TRBV6-1,TRBJ1-2,NA,NA
TGCGCCAGCAGCTTGGGAGTTACGAACACCGGAGAGCTGTTTTTT,CASSLGVTNTGELFF,TRBV5-1,TRBJ2-2,NA,NA
TGTGCCAGCAGCTCACTCGCGGGCGGGACCTACAATGAGCAGTTCTTC,CASSSLAGGTYNEQFF,TRBV7-3,TRBJ2-1,NA,NA
TGTGCTAGTGGTTTTCCCGGGGGGAGCAATCAGCCCCAGCATTTT,CASGFPGGSNQPQHF,TRBV12-5,TRBJ1-5,NA,NA
TGTGCCAGCAGCCTCGAGCGGGAGATAAGTGAGCAGTTCTTC,CASSLEREISEQFF,TRBV7-9,TRBJ2-1,NA,TRBD2
TGTGCCAGCACCTCGAGCAGGGGGGAAAAACTGTTTTTT,CASTSSRGEKLFF,TRBV9,TRBJ1-4,NA,TRBD1
TGTGCCAGCTCACCATTCGAGGGTTTACGGGGCAACACTGAAGCTTTCTTT,CASSPFEGLRGNTEAFF,TRBV18,TRBJ1-1,few,NA
TGTGCCAGCAGTGGTAATAGCGGGAGCAGTGACGAGCAGTACTTC,CASSGNSGSSDEQYF,TRBV2,TRBJ2-7,NA,TRBD2
TGTGCCAGTAGGACAGGGTTTGGCTACACCTTC,CASRTGFGYTF,TRBV19,TRBJ1-2,NA,TRBD1